Listed below are T cell receptor beta chains from one sample, sequenced in a study of T cells after posttransplantation cyclophosphamide. Clones were sequenced by immunoSEQ multiplex PCR, and TCRdb holds only the in-frame ones, with some missing. The data show roughly 49,000 clones, 70% to 90% seen once. The sample was PBMCs. All receptors come from a man younger than 45 with a blood cancer, CMV-positive, and with a related stem cell donor. Each CDR3 is given with its conserved first and last residue. D genes are given only for firm matches. Where a row states a size, it is once, few, many or the class of an expanded clone; other rows omit it.

>.|.|TRBV27|TRBJ2-5
CAGSTHRGGETQYF
TGTGCCGGCAGTACCCATAGGGGGGGAGAGACCCAGTACTTC
>.|TRBD1|TRBV7-6|TRBJ2-3
CASSQGQGVDTQYF
TGTGCCAGCAGCCAGGGGCAGGGGGTAGATACGCAGTATTTT
>.|TRBD1|TRBV5-1|TRBJ2-1
CASSPGQEATRNYNEQFF
TGCGCCAGCAGCCCGGGACAGGAGGCAACCCGGAATTACAATGAGCAGTTCTTC
>.|TRBD1|TRBV25-1|TRBJ2-7
CASNQQGTGPPYEQYF
TGTGCCAGCAACCAACAGGGGACAGGCCCCCCCTACGAGCAGTACTTC
>.|.|TRBV11-3|TRBJ2-5
CASSPETGSETQYF
TGTGCCAGCAGCCCCGAAACAGGGTCGGAGACCCAGTACTTC
>.|.|TRBV10-3|TRBJ1-4
CAISRGGRGEKLFF
TGTGCCATCTCGAGGGGGGGACGCGGTGAAAAACTGTTTTTT
>once|TRBD1|TRBV28|TRBJ2-7
CASSLLGTGGNYEQYF
TGTGCCAGCAGTTTACTCGGGACAGGGGGTAACTACGAGCAGTACTTC
>.|.|TRBV7-6|TRBJ1-3
CASSFQGGNTIYF
TGTGCCAGCAGCTTCCAGGGGGGAAACACCATATATTTT
>few|.|TRBV6-1|TRBJ1-2
CASSETGDGYGYTF
TGTGCCAGCAGTGAGACGGGGGATGGGTATGGCTACACCTTC
>.|.|TRBV2|TRBJ2-3
CASGTADTQYF
TGTGCCAGCGGTACGGCAGATACGCAGTATTTT
>once|.|TRBV7-8|TRBJ2-5
CASSPSVGTQYF
TGTGCCAGCAGCCCCAGCGTTGGGACCCAGTACTTC
>.|TRBD2|TRBV6-6|TRBJ2-7
CASSAQGGRQYEQYF
TGTGCCAGCAGCGCCCAGGGCGGGAGACAGTACGAGCAGTACTTC
>.|.|TRBV5-6|TRBJ2-7
CASSLGQRRQPYEQYF
TGTGCCAGCAGCTTGGGGCAGAGGCGCCAACCCTACGAGCAGTACTTC
>.|.|TRBV6-5|TRBJ1-1
CASSYGRGRATTEAFF
TGTGCCAGCAGTTACGGGAGGGGCAGGGCGACCACTGAAGCTTTCTTT
>.|TRBD1|TRBV15|TRBJ2-7
CATSRVRQGMVEQYF
TGTGCCACCAGCAGAGTTCGACAGGGTATGGTCGAGCAGTACTTC
>.|.|TRBV4-1|TRBJ2-1
CASSQAVSYNEQFF
TGCGCCAGCAGCCAAGCGGTCTCTTACAATGAGCAGTTCTTC
>once|TRBD2|TRBV30|TRBJ2-7
CAWSVQSSGAYEQYF
TGTGCCTGGAGTGTACAATCTAGCGGGGCCTACGAGCAGTACTTC
>few|TRBD1|TRBV7-3|TRBJ1-1
CASSSQQGLNTEAFF
TGTGCCAGCAGCTCGCAACAGGGGTTGAACACTGAAGCTTTCTTT
>.|TRBD1|TRBV5-1|TRBJ1-4
CASAATGGTTNEKLFF
TGCGCCAGCGCCGCGACAGGGGGCACAACTAATGAAAAACTGTTTTTT